Shown below are 26 T cell receptor beta chains from a single sample sequenced in a study of PD-1 and CTLA-4 blockade in melanoma. Measured with immunoSEQ multiplex PCR; TCRdb has only the in-frame clones, and not every one. The table lists about 32,000 clones, about 87% of them singletons, with roughly 6.8% in the top ten. The sample in question was CD8+ T cells from peripheral blood, obtained from a patient given anti-PD-1 treatment. The receptors come from a human donor with melanoma.

V is TRBV5-4 and J is TRBJ1-2; D unresolved. V gave up 1 base and J gave up 4 bases, with 8 bases separating them. Per the germline V gene, CDR1 is SGHNT and CDR2 is YYREEE (reference sequence). This CDR3 comprises 13 residues. The CDR3 DNA is TGTGCCAGCAGCTTGTGGGGAAGCTATGGCTACACCTTC. This gives the protein CASSLWGSYGYTF.

The chain carries TRBV5-5 and TRBJ2-1; D might be TRBD1 (5 bases). CDR1 and CDR2 (germline): SGHKS, YYEKEE (reference sequence). Trimming stripped 3 bases from V and 7 bases from J, with 11 bases between. The CDR3 has 13 amino acids. The CDR3 coding sequence is TGTGCCAGCAGCTGGGGCCTCGGGAATGAGCAGTTCTTC. Translation: CASSWGLGNEQFF.

The chain recombines TRBV30 with TRBJ2-1; D is unresolved. Trimming left V 8 bases short and J 7 bases short, with 9 bases between. The CDR3 contains 10 residues. CDR1 GTSNPN and CDR2 SVGIG come from the germline V gene (reference sequence). The CDR3 DNA follows: TGTGCCGCCAAACAGAATGAGCAGTTCTTC. The encoded protein is CAAKQNEQFF.

The chain employs TRBV24-1 and TRBJ1-6; D ambiguous. The length of the CDR3 is 14 residues. V was shortened by 2 bases and J by 10 bases, with 11 bases between the two germline ends. Looked up from germline, CDR1 is KGHDR and CDR2 is SFDVKD. The CDR3 sequence is CATSDSLETSPLHF. As DNA, the CDR3 is TGTGCCACCAGTGATTCCCTTGAGACCTCACCCCTCCACTTT.

Written as DNA, the CDR3 is TGTGCCTGGACCCTTGACACTGAAGCTTTCTTT. It specifies CAWTLDTEAFF. The rearrangement links TRBV30 to TRBJ1-1; D remains ambiguous. From germline, CDR1 is GTSNPN and CDR2 SVGIG (reference sequence). V was pared by 4 bases and J by 3 bases, with 6 bases between. This CDR3 region has 11 residues.

This clone was seen a single time. This chain joins TRBV7-9 and TRBJ2-7; no clear D. Per the germline V gene, CDR1 is SEHNR and CDR2 is FQNEAQ (reference sequence). The CDR3 covers 13 residues. V was shortened by 3 bases and J by 3 bases, with 9 bases between the two germline ends. Written as DNA, the CDR3 is TGTGCCAGCAGCTTCAATGGGGTCTACGAGCAGTACTTC. This sequence encodes CASSFNGVYEQYF.

The V and J genes are TRBV20-1 and TRBJ2-7; possibly TRBD1 or TRBD2 for D (5 bases each). V lost 3 bases and J lost 0, with 15 bases in between. Germline CDR1 and CDR2: DFQATT and SNEGSKA (reference sequence). The CDR3 totals 15 residues. CDR3: CSASPTGAGSYEQYF. DNA for the CDR3: TGCAGTGCTAGTCCGACTGGGGCGGGCTCCTACGAGCAGTACTTC.

The chain combines TRBV19 with TRBJ1-1; D is uncertain. CDR1 is LNHDA, CDR2 SQIVND, per germline (reference sequence). V was pared by 3 bases and J by 4 bases, with 3 bases between. The CDR3 contains 11 residues. The CDR3 reads CASSMSTEAFF. CDR3 nucleotide sequence: TGTGCCAGTAGTATGAGCACTGAAGCTTTCTTT.

The CDR3 is CASGGGTMNTEAFF. The CDR3 bases are TGTGCCAGCGGGGGCGGCACAATGAACACTGAAGCTTTCTTT. The V call is TRBV5-5, the J call TRBJ1-1; a possible D gene is TRBD1 (6 bases). The length of the CDR3 is 14 residues. The V end lost 7 bases, the J end lost 0 bases, and 13 bases lay between the germline ends. Looked up from germline, CDR1 is SGHKS and CDR2 is YYEKEE (reference sequence).

The chain links TRBV5-1 to TRBJ2-7; no reliable D call. The ends were cut back, 0 bases at V and 9 bases at J, with 10 bases in the middle. The CDR3 is made up of 12 amino acids. CDR1 is SGHRS, CDR2 YFSETQ, per germline. The CDR3 bases are TGCGCCAGCAGCTTGGGGGGTTTTGGGCAGTACTTC. Protein sequence: CASSLGGFGQYF.

The V and J genes are TRBV6-5 and TRBJ2-7; no clear D gene. CDR3 size: 15 residues. V lost 6 bases and J 2 bases, leaving 17 bases between the germline ends. Germline lookup yields CDR1 MNHEY and CDR2 SVGAGI. For the CDR3, the DNA is TGTGCCAGCAGCTTAGTTTCTATGGCACCCTACGAGCAGTACTTC. This translates into CASSLVSMAPYEQYF.

The chain employs TRBV7-9 and TRBJ1-1; no firm D call. V gave up 0 bases and J gave up 5 bases, with 13 bases separating them. Germline V gene lookup returns CDR1 SEHNR and CDR2 FQNEAQ (reference sequence). CDR3 length equals 15 residues. The CDR3 DNA is TGTGCCAGCAGCTTAGCAGAGGCCTGGAGGACTGAAGCTTTCTTT. Its translation: CASSLAEAWRTEAFF.

The chain employs TRBV12-3 or TRBV12-4 and TRBJ2-1; possible D gene TRBD2, 6 bases. The CDR3 is 11 amino acids. Trimming removed 8 bases from V and 9 bases from J, with 11 bases in between. The CDR3 loop is CASAISGEQFF. In nucleotides, the CDR3 is TGTGCCAGCGCGATTAGCGGTGAGCAGTTCTTC.

The rearrangement joins TRBV30 to TRBJ1-1; D remains unclear. The CDR3 consists of 14 residues. Per germline, CDR1 GTSNPN and CDR2 SVGIG (reference sequence). The V end was cut by 1 base, the J end by 0 bases, with 9 bases between. The CDR3 DNA sequence: TGTGCCTGGAGTGACTCTGGGGTGAACACTGAAGCTTTCTTT. Protein product: CAWSDSGVNTEAFF. Combining the CDR3 with reference TRBV30 and TRBJ1-1 gives the whole variable domain SQTIHQWPATLVQPVGSPLSLECTVEGTSNPNLYWYRQAAGRGLQLLFYSVGIGQISSEVPQNLSASRPQDRQFILSSKKLLLSDSGFYLCAWSDSGVNTEAFFGQGTRLTVV.

The chain is built from TRBV7-2 and TRBJ2-5, with D uncertain. This CDR3 is 15 amino acids long. V was clipped by 1 base and J by 2 bases, with 11 bases between them. CDR1 is SGHTA, CDR2 FQGNSA, per germline. CDR3 region: CASSLVAPYQETQYF. The CDR3 region has the DNA TGTGCCAGCAGCTTAGTGGCGCCGTATCAAGAGACCCAGTACTTC.

This clone has more than one count but fewer than ten. The chain recombines TRBV25-1 with TRBJ2-3; D gene ambiguous. Germline V CDR1 and CDR2: MGHDK, SYGVNS. This CDR3 is 12 amino acids long. The ends were cut back, 3 bases at V and 8 bases at J, with 9 bases in the middle. CDR3 sequence reads: CASSDSWVTQYF. CDR3 in DNA: TGTGCCAGCAGTGACTCCTGGGTTACGCAGTATTTT.

The chain carries TRBV4-1 and TRBJ2-1; D is ambiguous. V was cut by 1 base and J by 7 bases, with 11 bases left in between. The germline V gene has CDR1 MGHRA and CDR2 YSYEKL. This CDR3 is built from 14 residues. CDR3 in DNA: TGCGCCAGCAGCCAAGGGGGTTTAGGTAATGAGCAGTTCTTC. Amino acid sequence: CASSQGGLGNEQFF.

This rearrangement joins TRBV5-1 to TRBJ2-1, with TRBD2 matching over 11 bases. The CDR3 runs to 17 residues. Germline V gene sequence: CDR1 SGHRS, CDR2 YFSETQ. Trimming took 4 bases from V and 6 from J; bases not matched to a gene: 12. CDR3 in DNA: TGCGCCAGCAGCCCCTGGCCCATAGCGGGGGGGGGCAATGAGCAGTTCTTC. It specifies CASSPWPIAGGGNEQFF.

CDR3: CASSIAGNQPQHF. CDR3 in DNA: TGTGCCAGTAGTATAGCGGGGAATCAGCCCCAGCATTTT. V usage is TRBV19 and J usage is TRBJ1-5; D call uncertain. Looked up from germline, CDR1 is LNHDA and CDR2 is SQIVND (reference sequence). The CDR3 length is 13 residues. The V gene lost 1 base and the J gene lost 4 bases, with 5 bases spanning the gap.

The V gene is TRBV2, the J gene TRBJ2-5; 7 bases match TRBD1. The CDR3 is 17 residues long. Germline V gene lookup returns CDR1 SNHLY and CDR2 FYNNEI. The junction had 10 bases not matched to a gene; V was cut back by 0 bases and J by 3 bases. The CDR3 is CASSEAPTGAGEETQYF. CDR3 DNA sequence: TGTGCCAGCAGTGAAGCCCCTACAGGGGCCGGGGAAGAGACCCAGTACTTC.

The gene calls are TRBV27 and TRBJ2-1, with unresolved D. From germline, CDR1 is MNHEY and CDR2 SMNVEV (reference sequence). The length of the CDR3 is 13 residues. The V and J ends lost 2 bases and 0 bases respectively, with 2 bases between them. The CDR3 bases are TGTGCCAGCAGTTTACGCTCCTACAATGAGCAGTTCTTC. Its translation is CASSLRSYNEQFF.

This clone was seen only once. The rearrangement uses TRBV5-4 and TRBJ2-3, with D perhaps matching TRBD2 (6 bases). CDR3 length: 15 residues. Trimming shortened V by 4 bases and J by 6 bases, and 18 bases separated the two germline ends. The V gene's germline CDR1 is SGHNT and CDR2 YYREEE (reference sequence). The DNA for the CDR3 is TGTGCCAGCAGCCGCAGCGGGCTCGGAGCGGATACGCAGTATTTT. It translates to CASSRSGLGADTQYF.

This clone was counted only a few times. V usage is TRBV11-2 and J usage is TRBJ1-3; no definite D call. This CDR3 contains 13 residues. V lost 5 bases to trimming and J lost 1 base, with 6 bases between them. Germline CDR1 and CDR2: SGHAT and FQNNGV. The CDR3 DNA reads as TGTGCCAGCAGCCCTTCATCTGGAAACACCATATATTTT. It specifies CASSPSSGNTIYF.

This clone was picked up one time. The chain employs TRBV29-1 and TRBJ2-2; 7 nucleotides match TRBD1. V lost 4 bases, J lost 3 bases, and 2 bases stayed unmatched. The CDR3 runs 13 residues. The V gene's germline CDR1 is SQVTM and CDR2 ANQGSEA. The CDR3 loop is CSVGRGHTGELFF. The CDR3 bases are TGCAGCGTTGGAAGGGGGCACACCGGGGAGCTGTTTTTT.

The V call is TRBV19, the J call TRBJ2-7, with 11 nucleotides matching TRBD2. CDR3 size: 17 residues. Germline CDR1 is LNHDA and CDR2 is SQIVND (reference sequence). The trim removed 11 bases at V and 2 bases at J, leaving 17 bases unmatched. The CDR3 protein is CAGRRASGGPSTYEQYF. The CDR3 coding sequence is TGTGCCGGCCGCCGGGCTAGCGGGGGGCCCTCCACCTACGAGCAGTACTTC. Variable domain in full (rest from reference TRBV19 and TRBJ2-7): DGGITQSPKYLFRKEGQNVTLSCEQNLNHDAMYWYRQDPGQGLRLIYYSQIVNDFQKGDIAEGYSVSREKKESFPLTVTSAQKNPTAFYLCAGRRASGGPSTYEQYFGPGTRLTVT.

The rearrangement joins TRBV7-2 to TRBJ1-1; D is uncertain. Germline-derived CDR1 and CDR2 are SGHTA and FQGNSA. This CDR3 comprises 14 residues. The V end was cut by 5 bases, the J end by 0 bases, with 10 bases between. The CDR3 sequence: CASSPAPVNTEAFF. The CDR3, as DNA: TGTGCCAGCAGCCCAGCGCCAGTGAACACTGAAGCTTTCTTT.